One sample yielded the 25 T cell receptor beta chains listed below, sequenced in a study of graft-versus-host responses after intestinal transplantation. Profiled with immunoSEQ multiplex PCR; TCRdb holds only in-frame clones, not every one. The sample shows approximately 77,000 clones, over 80% of them seen only once. The sequenced sample was PBMCs, obtained 98 days after intestinal transplantation. The source is a human patient who received an intestinal transplant, so some T cells may come from the graft donor.

This chain links TRBV5-4 with TRBJ2-1; D perhaps matches TRBD2 (6 bases). Trimming removed 5 bases from V and 9 bases from J, with 18 bases in between. From germline, CDR1 is SGHNT and CDR2 YYREEE (reference sequence). CDR3 length: 14 residues. CDR3 loop: CASRFFSAGGEQFF. In DNA, the CDR3 is TGTGCCAGCAGGTTTTTCTCCGCCGGGGGTGAGCAGTTCTTC.

The CDR3 loop is CASSLFRYSYEQYF. In DNA form, the CDR3 reads TGTGCCAGCAGCTTGTTTCGGTACTCCTACGAGCAGTACTTC. This chain links TRBV5-5 with TRBJ2-7; D ambiguous. CDR3 length equals 14 residues. V lost 1 base, J lost 0 bases, and 8 bases lay in between. Germline CDR1 SGHKS, CDR2 YYEKEE (reference sequence).

The chain links TRBV30 to TRBJ1-3; D is unclear. V was clipped by 3 bases and J by 0 bases, with 6 bases between them. This CDR3 spans 13 amino acids. Germline V lookup: CDR1 GTSNPN, CDR2 SVGIG (reference sequence). The CDR3 sequence is CAWSGVSGNTIYF. The CDR3 DNA sequence: TGTGCCTGGAGCGGGGTCTCTGGAAACACCATATATTTT.

The J gene is TRBJ2-5, the V gene TRBV7-2; 9 nucleotides agree with TRBD1. From germline, CDR1 is SGHTA and CDR2 FQGNSA. The CDR3 loop spans 13 amino acids. The trim removed 5 bases at V and 5 bases at J, leaving 3 bases unmatched. In DNA, the CDR3 is TGTGCCAGCAGCCCCGGGACAGGGGAGACCCAGTACTTC. This encodes CASSPGTGETQYF.

This chain uses TRBV4-1 with TRBJ1-1, with D perhaps TRBD1 (6 bases). CDR1 is MGHRA and CDR2 is YSYEKL in the germline V gene. The ends were cut back, 0 bases at V and 4 bases at J, with 18 bases in the middle. CDR3 length: 17 amino acids. CDR3 amino acids: CASSQDQAGAQGTEAFF. CDR3 nucleotides: TGCGCCAGCAGCCAAGATCAGGCGGGGGCGCAGGGCACTGAAGCTTTCTTT.

This chain joins TRBV7-9 and TRBJ2-1; 9 nucleotides agree with TRBD1. J gave up 2 bases and V 4 bases, and 9 bases lay outside the gene matches. The CDR3 covers 17 residues. Germline CDR1 SEHNR, CDR2 FQNEAQ (reference sequence). The CDR3 region has the DNA TGTGCCAGCAGCTCCTCAACCGGGACAGGGCCCTACAATGAGCAGTTCTTC. Protein: CASSSSTGTGPYNEQFF.

The chain recombines TRBV6-4 with TRBJ2-1; the match to TRBD2 covers 10 bases. The V gene end was trimmed by 4 bases and the J gene end by 8 bases; junction bases not matched to a gene: 8. CDR3 length equals 15 residues. CDR1 and CDR2 (germline): MRHNA, SNTAGT. This CDR3 reads CASSAGSGGKDEQFF. The CDR3 bases are TGTGCCAGCAGTGCCGGTAGCGGGGGGAAAGATGAGCAGTTCTTC.

This chain joins TRBV11-2 and TRBJ2-7, with D maybe TRBD1 (6 bases). The CDR3 spans 16 residues. Germline V gene sequence: CDR1 SGHAT, CDR2 FQNNGV. V was cut by 5 bases and J by 0 bases, with 17 bases left in between. The CDR3 DNA is TGTGCCAGCAGCCCCTCTACAGGGTATGTCTCCTACGAGCAGTACTTC. It is translated as CASSPSTGYVSYEQYF.

This chain links TRBV6-5 with TRBJ2-7, with 7 bases lining up with TRBD2. After removal of 6 bases from V and 0 bases from J, the junction contained 8 bases not matched to a gene. The CDR3 length is 15 residues. Germline CDR1 and CDR2: MNHEY and SVGAGI. The CDR3 loop reads CASRSVGGSSYEQYF. CDR3 sequence (DNA): TGTGCCAGCAGGTCGGTGGGAGGGAGCTCCTACGAGCAGTACTTC.

The J gene is TRBJ1-5, the V gene TRBV5-5; 7 bases fit TRBD1. V dropped 4 bases and J dropped 7; count of bases not matched to a gene: 11. In germline, CDR1 is SGHKS, CDR2 YYEKEE (reference sequence). CDR3 length: 15 residues. This CDR3 reads CASSSIQGLAQPQHF. The CDR3 DNA follows: TGTGCCAGCAGCAGCATACAGGGGTTGGCGCAGCCCCAGCATTTT.

This clone was found once. This chain uses TRBV5-6 with TRBJ2-3; tentatively, D is TRBD1 or TRBD2 (5 bases each). Trimming took 0 bases from V and 3 from J, leaving 14 bases between them. The CDR3 extends over 16 amino acids. Germline V gene sequence: CDR1 SGHDT, CDR2 YYEEEE. In DNA, the CDR3 is TGTGCCAGCAGCTTGGATGGGGGAGTGAGGACAGATACGCAGTATTTT. This translates into CASSLDGGVRTDTQYF.

The chain has TRBV6-1 and TRBJ1-1; a possible D gene is TRBD1 (5 bases). The CDR3 extends over 13 amino acids. The germline CDR1 and CDR2 sequences are MNHNS and SASEGT. V was clipped by 8 bases and J by 5 bases, with 15 bases between them. The CDR3 DNA reads as TGTGCCAGCCCCAGAGGGACGGGGACTGAAGCTTTCTTT. It yields the protein CASPRGTGTEAFF.

The chain is built from TRBV6-6 and TRBJ2-7, with 8 positions matching TRBD2. Germline assignment: CDR1 MNHNY and CDR2 SVGAGI (reference sequence). This CDR3 has 15 amino acids. Trimming cost V 0 bases and J 5 bases; bases outside gene matches: 6. The CDR3 region has the DNA TGTGCCAGCAGTTACTCATTAGCGGGAAGGAACGAGCAGTACTTC. Translating gives CASSYSLAGRNEQYF.

The chain has TRBV10-1 and TRBJ1-2; no clear D. The length of the CDR3 is 15 residues. Looked up from germline, CDR1 is WNHNN and CDR2 is SYGVQD (reference sequence). V was trimmed by 0 bases and J by 0 bases, leaving 8 bases between them. In nucleotides, the CDR3 is TGCGCCAGCAGTGAGTCGATCCTAGCTAACTATGGCTACACCTTC. Translating it yields CASSESILANYGYTF.

The CDR3 nucleotides are TGTGCCAGCAGTCCGACGGAGAGCGCTGAAGCTTTCTTT. It encodes CASSPTESAEAFF. The chain links TRBV6-6 to TRBJ1-1; the D is unclear. V shed 5 bases and J shed 6 bases, with 13 bases lying between them. The CDR3 length is 13 residues. The germline V gene encodes CDR1 MNHNY and CDR2 SVGAGI (reference sequence).

The chain links TRBV7-3 to TRBJ1-2; no reliable D call. Germline V CDR1 and CDR2: SGHTA, FQGTGA. Trimming left V 1 base short and J 9 bases short, with 15 bases between. The CDR3 has 14 residues. The CDR3 DNA is TGTGCCAGCAGCTTAATACCTTTGGCCGGACGCTACACCTTC. Encoded protein: CASSLIPLAGRYTF.

This chain links TRBV6-5 with TRBJ1-5, with a tentative D call TRBD1 (5 bases). V was cut by 5 bases and J by 5 bases, with 13 bases left in between. Germline loops: CDR1 MNHEY, CDR2 SVGAGI. The length of the CDR3 is 14 residues. The CDR3 sequence is CASSVQGSYQPQHF. CDR3 coding DNA: TGTGCCAGCAGTGTCCAGGGCTCCTATCAGCCCCAGCATTTT.

This chain connects TRBV6-5 to TRBJ1-4; D remains unclear. Germline CDR1 MNHEY, CDR2 SVGAGI. Trimming took off 5 bases at V and 6 bases at J, with 16 bases between the two ends. The CDR3 is 15 amino acids. The CDR3 coding sequence is TGTGCCAGCAGTCCCCAGGTGGAAATGCATGAAAAACTGTTTTTT. Translating gives CASSPQVEMHEKLFF.

This chain links TRBV19 with TRBJ1-6; D not resolved. The CDR3 has 15 residues. CDR1 LNHDA and CDR2 SQIVND come from the germline V gene (reference sequence). Between the trimmed V and J ends, which lost 3 bases and 5 bases, there was a span of 11 bases. CDR3 DNA sequence: TGTGCCAGTAGTATTGGTCAGGTGGATAATTCACCCCTCCACTTT. It encodes CASSIGQVDNSPLHF.

The chain recombines TRBV5-6 with TRBJ1-5; the D is unclear. The V end lost 0 bases, the J end lost 4 bases, and 8 bases lay between the germline ends. This CDR3 is built from 14 residues. Per the germline V gene, CDR1 is SGHDT and CDR2 is YYEEEE. The CDR3 nucleotides read TGTGCCAGCAGCTTGGTTACCGTTAATCAGCCCCAGCATTTT. Translation: CASSLVTVNQPQHF.

J is TRBJ2-5 and V is TRBV11-2; D is ambiguous. Per the germline V gene, CDR1 is SGHAT and CDR2 is FQNNGV. V lost 4 bases and J 5 bases, leaving 17 bases between the germline ends. The CDR3 is 15 amino acids. The CDR3 nucleotides are TGTGCCAGCAGCTCCTACTCGGCCCTAGGCGAGACCCAGTACTTC. It specifies CASSSYSALGETQYF.

This chain links TRBV5-1 with TRBJ2-2; perhaps TRBD2 as D (6 bases). CDR1 and CDR2 (germline): SGHRS, YFSETQ. V lost 5 bases and J lost 6, with 17 bases in between. This CDR3 contains 15 residues. DNA for the CDR3: TGCGCCAGCAGTTACAGCGGAGGGTTGTCCGGGGAGCTGTTTTTT. This codes for CASSYSGGLSGELFF.

V gene TRBV5-1 combines with J gene TRBJ2-5; maybe TRBD1 (5 bases). The V end was cut by 2 bases, the J end by 3 bases, with 11 bases between. There are 14 residues in the CDR3. Looked up from germline, CDR1 is SGHRS and CDR2 is YFSETQ. The DNA for the CDR3 is TGCGCCAGCAGCTTAATAGGCAGGGAAGAGACCCAGTACTTC. Protein sequence: CASSLIGREETQYF.

V is TRBV18 and J is TRBJ1-2; no clear D. There are 13 residues in the CDR3. V lost 2 bases to trimming and J lost 6 bases, with 10 bases between them. Germline lookup yields CDR1 KGHSH and CDR2 LQKENI. CDR3 DNA: TGTGCCAGCTCACCAGCGGAACGGGATGGCTACACCTTC. The encoded protein is CASSPAERDGYTF. Complete variable domain (other parts from reference TRBV18 and TRBJ1-2): NAGVMQNPRHLVRRRGQEARLRCSPMKGHSHVYWYRQLPEEGLKFMVYLQKENIIDESGMPKERFSAEFPKEGPSILRIQQVVRGDSAAYFCASSPAERDGYTFGSGTRLTVV.

This chain connects TRBV9 to TRBJ1-2, with no clear D. Germline CDR1 and CDR2: SGDLS and YYNGEE. The V and J ends lost 0 bases and 0 bases respectively, with 9 bases between them. This CDR3 has 15 residues. CDR3 in DNA: TGTGCCAGCAGCGTAGATGGAGGGACTAACTATGGCTACACCTTC. Protein sequence: CASSVDGGTNYGYTF. Variable domain in full (rest from reference TRBV9 and TRBJ1-2): DSGVTQTPKHLITATGQRVTLRCSPRSGDLSVYWYQQSLDQGLQFLIQYYNGEERAKGNILERFSAQQFPDLHSELNLSSLELGDSALYFCASSVDGGTNYGYTFGSGTRLTVV.